Each of the 5 T cell receptor beta chains below was sequenced from the same sample in a study of blood T cell repertoires in COVID-19. Clones were read by immunoSEQ multiplex PCR, and TCRdb kept only the in-frame ones, dropping some. The sample shows around 140,000 clones, 88% of them seen only once. Sequenced input: peripheral blood. These receptors were obtained from a woman aged 60-75 years with acute or convalescent COVID-19.

This chain links TRBV25-1 with TRBJ2-3; tentatively, D is TRBD2 (6 bases). The CDR3 sequence is 14 residues long. V was pared by 3 bases and J by 5 bases, with 12 bases between. Germline V lookup: CDR1 MGHDK, CDR2 SYGVNS. The CDR3 DNA reads TGTGCCAGCAGTGAGACTAGGAGACTAGATACGCAGTATTTT. Its protein is CASSETRRLDTQYF. Complete variable domain (other parts from reference TRBV25-1 and TRBJ2-3): EADIYQTPRYLVIGTGKKITLECSQTMGHDKMYWYQQDPGMELHLIHYSYGVNSTEKGDLSSESTVSRIRTEHFPLTLESARPSHTSQYLCASSETRRLDTQYFGPGTRLTVL.

This clone appeared once. The chain combines TRBV9 with TRBJ2-2, with a weak D call TRBD1 (6 bases). V was shortened by 0 bases and J by 5 bases, with 14 bases between the two germline ends. Germline CDR1 is SGDLS and CDR2 is YYNGEE. This CDR3 comprises 16 residues. The CDR3: CASSVAPPGETGELFF. The DNA for the CDR3 is TGTGCCAGCAGCGTAGCCCCCCCAGGGGAAACCGGGGAGCTGTTTTTT.

The V and J genes are TRBV9 and TRBJ2-2; tentative D call: TRBD1 (5 bases). The germline V and J ends were trimmed by 0 bases and 0 bases, with 9 bases remaining between them. Per the germline V gene, CDR1 is SGDLS and CDR2 is YYNGEE. This CDR3 has 16 amino acids. CDR3 sequence: CASSVGQISNTGELFF. The CDR3 bases are TGTGCCAGCAGCGTAGGACAGATCTCGAACACCGGGGAGCTGTTTTTT.

The V and J genes are TRBV5-4 and TRBJ1-1, with D possibly being TRBD1 (6 bases). Trimming left V 5 bases short and J 0 bases short, with 14 bases between. Germline assignment: CDR1 SGHNT and CDR2 YYREEE (reference sequence). This CDR3 has 15 amino acids. The CDR3 spells CASSSTGSMNTEAFF. The CDR3 bases are TGTGCCAGCAGTTCCACAGGGTCGATGAACACTGAAGCTTTCTTT.

V gene TRBV18 combines with J gene TRBJ1-1; D may be TRBD1 (5 bases). The CDR3 covers 16 residues. V lost 2 bases and J 5 bases, leaving 18 bases between the germline ends. From germline, CDR1 is KGHSH and CDR2 LQKENI. Written as DNA, the CDR3 is TGTGCCAGCTCACCAACGATAGGAGGGGTCAGGACTGAAGCTTTCTTT. Protein: CASSPTIGGVRTEAFF. The full variable domain, in which reference TRBV18 and TRBJ1-1 provide the parts outside the CDR3, is NAGVMQNPRHLVRRRGQEARLRCSPMKGHSHVYWYRQLPEEGLKFMVYLQKENIIDESGMPKERFSAEFPKEGPSILRIQQVVRGDSAAYFCASSPTIGGVRTEAFFGQGTRLTVV.